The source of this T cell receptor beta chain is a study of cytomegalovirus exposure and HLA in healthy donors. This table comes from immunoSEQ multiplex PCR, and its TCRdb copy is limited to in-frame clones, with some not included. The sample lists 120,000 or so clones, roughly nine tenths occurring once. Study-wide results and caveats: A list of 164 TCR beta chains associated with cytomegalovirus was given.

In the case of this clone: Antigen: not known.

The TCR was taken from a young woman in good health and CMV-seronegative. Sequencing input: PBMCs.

In DNA, the CDR3 is TGTGCCAGCACTCAAGCGGAGACCCAGTACTTC. It codes for CASTQAETQYF. The V call is TRBV25-1, the J call TRBJ2-5; D is undetermined. V shed 7 bases and J shed 5 bases, with 8 bases lying between them. The germline V gene encodes CDR1 MGHDK and CDR2 SYGVNS. The CDR3 is 11 amino acids. Full variable domain (outside the CDR3, taken from reference TRBV25-1 and TRBJ2-5): EADIYQTPRYLVIGTGKKITLECSQTMGHDKMYWYQQDPGMELHLIHYSYGVNSTEKGDLSSESTVSRIRTEHFPLTLESARPSHTSQYLCASTQAETQYFGPGTRLLVL.